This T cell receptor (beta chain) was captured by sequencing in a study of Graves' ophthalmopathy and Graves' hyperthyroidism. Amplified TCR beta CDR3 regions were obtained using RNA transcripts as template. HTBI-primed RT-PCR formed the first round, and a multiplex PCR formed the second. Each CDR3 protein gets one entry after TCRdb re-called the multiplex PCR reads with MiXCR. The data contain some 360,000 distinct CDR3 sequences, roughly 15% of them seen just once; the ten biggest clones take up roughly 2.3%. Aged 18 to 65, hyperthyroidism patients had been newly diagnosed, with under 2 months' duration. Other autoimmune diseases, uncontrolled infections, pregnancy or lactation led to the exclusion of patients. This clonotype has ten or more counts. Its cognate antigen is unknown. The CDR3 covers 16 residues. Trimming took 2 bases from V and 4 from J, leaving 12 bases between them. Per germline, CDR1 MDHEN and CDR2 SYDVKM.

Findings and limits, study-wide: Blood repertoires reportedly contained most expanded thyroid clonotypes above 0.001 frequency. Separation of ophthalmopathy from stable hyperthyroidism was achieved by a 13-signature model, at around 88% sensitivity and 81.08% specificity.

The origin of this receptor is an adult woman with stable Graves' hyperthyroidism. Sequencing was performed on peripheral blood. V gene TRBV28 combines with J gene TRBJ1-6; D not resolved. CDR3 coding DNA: TGTGCCAGCAGTTTACAGGCTTCCCTTTATAATTCACCCCTCCACTTT. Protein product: CASSLQASLYNSPLHF.